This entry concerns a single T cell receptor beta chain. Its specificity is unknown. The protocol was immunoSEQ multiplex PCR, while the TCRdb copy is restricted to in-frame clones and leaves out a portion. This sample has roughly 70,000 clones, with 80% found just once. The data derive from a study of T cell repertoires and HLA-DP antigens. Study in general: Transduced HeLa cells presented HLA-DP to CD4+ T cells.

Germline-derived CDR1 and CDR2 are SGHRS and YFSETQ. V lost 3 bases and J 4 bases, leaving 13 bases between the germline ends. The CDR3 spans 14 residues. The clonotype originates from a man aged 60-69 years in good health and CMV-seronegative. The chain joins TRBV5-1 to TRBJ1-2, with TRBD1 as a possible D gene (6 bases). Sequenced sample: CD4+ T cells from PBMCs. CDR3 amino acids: CASSSWEQGYGYTF. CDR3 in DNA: TGCGCCAGCAGCTCCTGGGAACAGGGCTATGGCTACACCTTC.